A single sample gave rise to the 6 T cell receptor beta chains below, sequenced in a study of blood T cell repertoires in COVID-19. Only in-frame clones appear in the TCRdb table, and some are missing; sequencing was by immunoSEQ multiplex PCR. The sample holds approximately 280,000 clones; around 84% are singletons and the top ten take roughly 5.3%. The sequencing input was PBMCs or T cells enriched from blood (not recorded which). All receptors come from a man aged 35 to 55 who had been exposed to COVID-19.

The chain links TRBV2 to TRBJ1-2, with D perhaps matching TRBD1 (5 bases). V was clipped by 3 bases and J by 11 bases, with 19 bases between them. The CDR3 totals 14 residues. The germline V gene has CDR1 SNHLY and CDR2 FYNNEI. The CDR3 spells CASSERNSWGSYTF. The CDR3 bases are TGTGCCAGCAGTGAGAGAAATTCTTGGGGCAGTTACACCTTC.

The rearrangement links TRBV6-5 to TRBJ1-1; TRBD1 might be the D (5 bases). Germline V gene sequence: CDR1 MNHEY, CDR2 SVGAGI. This CDR3 spans 13 amino acids. Trimming pared 5 bases from V and 8 bases from J, leaving 15 bases between. The CDR3: CASSLEQDSEAFF. The CDR3 DNA follows: TGTGCCAGCAGTCTAGAACAGGATTCAGAAGCTTTCTTT.

The rearrangement joins TRBV28 to TRBJ2-7, with TRBD1 as a possible D gene (6 bases). This CDR3 region has 13 residues. V lost 6 bases and J 3 bases, leaving 12 bases between the germline ends. Germline CDR1 is MDHEN and CDR2 is SYDVKM. The CDR3 bases are TGTGCCAGCAGCTCTGGACAGATCTACGAGCAGTACTTC. Residues: CASSSGQIYEQYF.

The chain joins TRBV6-2 or TRBV6-3 to TRBJ2-1, with 10 bases aligning to TRBD1. V shed 6 bases and J 4 bases; nucleotides not matched to a gene: 9. CDR1 and CDR2 (germline): MNHEY, SVGEGT. The CDR3 contains 16 residues. CDR3 nucleotide sequence: TGTGCCAGCAGCCCTGGGACAGGGGAGGGTTACAATGAGCAGTTCTTC. It codes for CASSPGTGEGYNEQFF.

This chain links TRBV10-1 with TRBJ1-1, with 8 positions matching TRBD1. Germline V gene lookup returns CDR1 WNHNN and CDR2 SYGVQD (reference sequence). CDR3 size: 14 residues. V dropped 6 bases and J dropped 4; count of bases not matched to a gene: 7. The CDR3 DNA sequence: TGCGCCAGCAGCCAGACAGGGGAGATCACTGAAGCTTTCTTT. Translated, it gives CASSQTGEITEAFF.

The chain joins TRBV19 to TRBJ2-4; D is unclear. V was cut by 8 bases and J by 0 bases, with 14 bases left in between. CDR3 length: 15 residues. Germline assignment: CDR1 LNHDA and CDR2 SQIVND (reference sequence). The CDR3 is CASSGQRLAKNIQYF. In nucleotides, the CDR3 is TGTGCCAGTTCGGGTCAGCGACTAGCCAAAAACATTCAGTACTTC.